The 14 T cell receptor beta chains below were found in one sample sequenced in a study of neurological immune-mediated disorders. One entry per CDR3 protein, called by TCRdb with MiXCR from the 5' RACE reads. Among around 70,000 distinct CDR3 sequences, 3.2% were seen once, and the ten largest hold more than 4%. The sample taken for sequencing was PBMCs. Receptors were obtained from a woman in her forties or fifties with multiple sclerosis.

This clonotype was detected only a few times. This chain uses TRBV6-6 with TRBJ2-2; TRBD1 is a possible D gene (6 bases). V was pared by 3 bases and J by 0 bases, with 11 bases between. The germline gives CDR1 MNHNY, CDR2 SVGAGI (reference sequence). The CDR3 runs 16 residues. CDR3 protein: CASSYWRTANTGELFF. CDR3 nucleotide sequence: TGTGCCAGCAGTTATTGGAGGACAGCGAACACCGGGGAGCTGTTTTTT.

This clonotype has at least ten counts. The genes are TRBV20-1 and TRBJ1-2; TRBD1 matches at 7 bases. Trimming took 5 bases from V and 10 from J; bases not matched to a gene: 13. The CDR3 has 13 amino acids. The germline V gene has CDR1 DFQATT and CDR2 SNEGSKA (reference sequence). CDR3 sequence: CSASPGQPYVYTF. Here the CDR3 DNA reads TGCAGTGCTTCACCGGGACAGCCTTACGTCTACACCTTC.

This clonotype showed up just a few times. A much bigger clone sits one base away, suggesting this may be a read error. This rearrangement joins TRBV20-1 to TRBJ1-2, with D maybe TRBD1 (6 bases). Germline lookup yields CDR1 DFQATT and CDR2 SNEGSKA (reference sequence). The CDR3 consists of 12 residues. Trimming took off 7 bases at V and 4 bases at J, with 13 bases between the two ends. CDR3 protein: CSDMRDIYGYTF. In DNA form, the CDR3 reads TGCAGTGATATGAGGGACATCTATGGCTACACCTTC.

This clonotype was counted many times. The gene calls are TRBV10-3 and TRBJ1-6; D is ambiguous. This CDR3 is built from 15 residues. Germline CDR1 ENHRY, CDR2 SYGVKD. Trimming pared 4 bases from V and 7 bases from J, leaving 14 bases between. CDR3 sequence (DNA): TGTGCCATCAGTGGGAGCCCCAGCCGGAATTCACCCCTCCACTTT. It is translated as CAISGSPSRNSPLHF.

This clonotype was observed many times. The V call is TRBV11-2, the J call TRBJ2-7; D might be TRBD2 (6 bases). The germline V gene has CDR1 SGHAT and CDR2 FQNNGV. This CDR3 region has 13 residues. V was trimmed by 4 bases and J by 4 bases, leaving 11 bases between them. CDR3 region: CASSSSSGYEQYF. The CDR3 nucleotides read TGTGCCAGCAGCTCCAGTAGCGGATACGAGCAGTACTTC.

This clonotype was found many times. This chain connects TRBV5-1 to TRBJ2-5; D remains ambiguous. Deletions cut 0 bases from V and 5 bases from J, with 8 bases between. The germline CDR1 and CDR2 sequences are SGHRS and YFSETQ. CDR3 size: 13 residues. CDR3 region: CASSLGDGETQYF. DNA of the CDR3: TGCGCCAGCAGCTTGGGTGATGGGGAGACCCAGTACTTC.

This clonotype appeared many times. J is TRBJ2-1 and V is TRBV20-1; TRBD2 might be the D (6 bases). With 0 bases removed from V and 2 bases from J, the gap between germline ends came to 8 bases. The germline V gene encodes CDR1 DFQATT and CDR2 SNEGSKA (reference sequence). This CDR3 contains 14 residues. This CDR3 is CSARDRGTYNEQFF. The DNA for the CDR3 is TGCAGTGCTAGAGACCGCGGGACCTACAATGAGCAGTTCTTC.

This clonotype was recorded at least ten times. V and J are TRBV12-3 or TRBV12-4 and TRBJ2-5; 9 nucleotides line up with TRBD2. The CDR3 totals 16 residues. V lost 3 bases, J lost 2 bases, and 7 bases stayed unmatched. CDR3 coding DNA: TGTGCCAGCAGTTTGTGGCTAGCGGGGTGGCAAGAGACCCAGTACTTC. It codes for CASSLWLAGWQETQYF.

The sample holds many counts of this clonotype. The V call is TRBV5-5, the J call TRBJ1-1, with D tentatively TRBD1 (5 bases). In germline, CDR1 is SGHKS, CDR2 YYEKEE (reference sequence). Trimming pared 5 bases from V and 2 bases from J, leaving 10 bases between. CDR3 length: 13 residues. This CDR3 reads CASSARANTEAFF. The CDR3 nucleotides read TGTGCCAGCAGTGCCAGGGCAAACACTGAAGCTTTCTTT.

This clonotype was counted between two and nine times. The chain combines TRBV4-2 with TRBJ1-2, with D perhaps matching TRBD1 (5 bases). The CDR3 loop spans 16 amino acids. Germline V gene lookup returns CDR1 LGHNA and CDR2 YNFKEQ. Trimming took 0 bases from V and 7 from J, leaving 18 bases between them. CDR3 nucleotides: TGTGCCAGCAGCCAAGATGATCGGCCAGGGAGGGTTGGCTACACCTTC. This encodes CASSQDDRPGRVGYTF.

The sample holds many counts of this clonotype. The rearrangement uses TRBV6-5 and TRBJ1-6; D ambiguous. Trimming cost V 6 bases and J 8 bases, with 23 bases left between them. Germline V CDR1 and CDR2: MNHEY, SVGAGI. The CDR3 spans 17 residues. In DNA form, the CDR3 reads TGTGCCAGCAGATACGCCGCGAGTCTATCGAATTATTCACCCCTCCACTTT. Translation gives CASRYAASLSNYSPLHF.

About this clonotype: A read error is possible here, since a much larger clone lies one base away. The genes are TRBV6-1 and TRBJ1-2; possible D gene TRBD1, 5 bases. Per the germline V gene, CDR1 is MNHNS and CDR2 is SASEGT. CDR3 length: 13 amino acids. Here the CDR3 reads CSSTQGLPGGYTF. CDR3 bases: TGTTCCAGCACCCAGGGTCTCCCTGGAGGCTACACCTTC.

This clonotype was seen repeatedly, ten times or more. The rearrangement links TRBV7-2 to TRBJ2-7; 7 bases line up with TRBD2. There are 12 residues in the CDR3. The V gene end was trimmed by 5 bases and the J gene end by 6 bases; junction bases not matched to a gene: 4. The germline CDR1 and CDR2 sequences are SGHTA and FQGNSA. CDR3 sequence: CASSGGVGEQYF. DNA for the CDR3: TGTGCCAGCAGCGGGGGGGTAGGCGAGCAGTACTTC.

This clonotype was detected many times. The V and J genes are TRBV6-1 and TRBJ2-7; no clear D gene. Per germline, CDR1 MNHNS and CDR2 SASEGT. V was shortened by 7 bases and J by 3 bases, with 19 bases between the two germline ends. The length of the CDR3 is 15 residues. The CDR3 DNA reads TGTGCCAGCACTCCAAGGTCGAACCGGGTCTACGAGCAGTACTTC. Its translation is CASTPRSNRVYEQYF.